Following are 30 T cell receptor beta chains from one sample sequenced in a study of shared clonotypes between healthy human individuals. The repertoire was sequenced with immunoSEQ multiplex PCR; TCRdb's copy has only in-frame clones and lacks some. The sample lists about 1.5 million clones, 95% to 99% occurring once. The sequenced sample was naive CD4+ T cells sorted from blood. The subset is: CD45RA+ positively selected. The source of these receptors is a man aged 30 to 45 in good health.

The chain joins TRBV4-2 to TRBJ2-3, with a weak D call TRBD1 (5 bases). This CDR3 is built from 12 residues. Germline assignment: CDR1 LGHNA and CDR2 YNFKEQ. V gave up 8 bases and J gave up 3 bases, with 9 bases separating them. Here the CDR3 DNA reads TGTGCCAGCGGGGCCTCGACAGATACGCAGTATTTT. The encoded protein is CASGASTDTQYF.

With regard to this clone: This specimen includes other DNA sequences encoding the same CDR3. The CDR3 here is CASSVRETQYF. The DNA of the CDR3 is TGTGCCAGCAGTGTCCGTGAGACCCAGTACTTC. The gene calls are TRBV2 and TRBJ2-5; no definite D call. Germline lookup yields CDR1 SNHLY and CDR2 FYNNEI. CDR3 size: 11 residues. V lost 4 bases and J 5 bases, leaving 5 bases between the germline ends.

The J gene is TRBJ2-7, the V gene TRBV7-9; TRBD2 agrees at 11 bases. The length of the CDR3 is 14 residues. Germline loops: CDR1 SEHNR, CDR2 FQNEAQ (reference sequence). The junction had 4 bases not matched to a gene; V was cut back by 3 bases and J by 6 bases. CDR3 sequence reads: CASSLLTSGSEQYF. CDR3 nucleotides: TGTGCCAGCAGCTTGCTCACTAGCGGGAGCGAGCAGTACTTC.

As DNA, the CDR3 is TGTGCCAGCACCCGGGACAGTGTTGCCGGGGAGCTGTTTTTT. Its protein is CASTRDSVAGELFF. The chain couples TRBV11-2 to TRBJ2-2; 7 positions match TRBD1. This CDR3 contains 14 residues. V lost 7 bases and J lost 6; bases outside the gene matches: 8. Germline loops: CDR1 SGHAT, CDR2 FQNNGV.

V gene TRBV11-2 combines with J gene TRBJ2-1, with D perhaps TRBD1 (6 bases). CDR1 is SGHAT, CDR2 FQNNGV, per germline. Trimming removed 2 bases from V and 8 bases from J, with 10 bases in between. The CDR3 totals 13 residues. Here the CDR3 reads CASSLNRVDEQFF. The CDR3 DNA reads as TGTGCCAGCAGCTTAAACAGGGTCGATGAGCAGTTCTTC.

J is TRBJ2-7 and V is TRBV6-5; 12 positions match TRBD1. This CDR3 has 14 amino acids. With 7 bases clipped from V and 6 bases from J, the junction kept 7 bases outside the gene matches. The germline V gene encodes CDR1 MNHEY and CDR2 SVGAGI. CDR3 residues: CASTGDRGRIEQYF. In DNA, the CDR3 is TGTGCCAGCACTGGGGACAGGGGGCGGATCGAGCAGTACTTC.

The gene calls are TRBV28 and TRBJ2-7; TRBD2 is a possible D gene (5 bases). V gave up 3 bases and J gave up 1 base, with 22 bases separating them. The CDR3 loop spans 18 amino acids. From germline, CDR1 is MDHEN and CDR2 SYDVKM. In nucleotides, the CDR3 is TGTGCCAGCAGTTTTCGCCTAGCTTTAGCGTCAAGTTCCTACGAGCAGTACTTC. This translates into CASSFRLALASSSYEQYF.

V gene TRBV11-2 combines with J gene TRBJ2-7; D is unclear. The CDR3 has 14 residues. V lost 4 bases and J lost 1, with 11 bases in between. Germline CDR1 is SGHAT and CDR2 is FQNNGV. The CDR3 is CASSYGRPSYEQYF. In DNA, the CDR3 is TGTGCCAGCAGCTACGGAAGGCCTTCCTACGAGCAGTACTTC. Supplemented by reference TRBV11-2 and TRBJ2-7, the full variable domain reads EAGVAQSPRYKIIEKRQSVAFWCNPISGHATLYWYQQILGQGPKLLIQFQNNGVVDDSQLPKDRFSAERLKGVDSTLKIQPAKLEDSAVYLCASSYGRPSYEQYFGPGTRLTVT.

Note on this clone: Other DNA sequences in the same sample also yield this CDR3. CDR3 protein: CASSEQGAYEQYF. The CDR3 region has the DNA TGTGCCAGCAGTGAACAGGGGGCTTACGAGCAGTACTTC. The chain employs TRBV2 and TRBJ2-7; 8 bases line up with TRBD1. This CDR3 region has 13 residues. Germline V CDR1 and CDR2: SNHLY, FYNNEI. V was clipped by 2 bases and J by 4 bases; unmatched bases: 1. Full variable domain (rest looked up from reference TRBV2 and TRBJ2-7): EPEVTQTPSHQVTQMGQEVILRCVPISNHLYFYWYRQILGQKVEFLVSFYNNEISEKSEIFDDQFSVERPDGSNFTLKIRSTKLEDSAMYFCASSEQGAYEQYFGPGTRLTVT.

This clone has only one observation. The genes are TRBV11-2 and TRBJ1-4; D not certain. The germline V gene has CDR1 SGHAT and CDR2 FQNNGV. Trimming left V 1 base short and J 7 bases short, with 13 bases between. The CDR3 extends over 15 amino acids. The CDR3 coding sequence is TGTGCCAGCAGCTTAGTTCGGGAAATGGGTGAAAAACTGTTTTTT. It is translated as CASSLVREMGEKLFF.

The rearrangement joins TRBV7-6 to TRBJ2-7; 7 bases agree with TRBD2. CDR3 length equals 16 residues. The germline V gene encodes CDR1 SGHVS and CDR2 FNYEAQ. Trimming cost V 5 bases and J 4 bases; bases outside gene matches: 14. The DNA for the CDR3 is TGTGCCAGCAGCATAGGTTCGGGACTGGGACTATACGAGCAGTACTTC. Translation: CASSIGSGLGLYEQYF.

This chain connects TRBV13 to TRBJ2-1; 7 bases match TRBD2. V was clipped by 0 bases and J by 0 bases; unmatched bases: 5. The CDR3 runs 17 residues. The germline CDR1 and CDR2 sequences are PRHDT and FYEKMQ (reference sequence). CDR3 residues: CASSLGLAESSYNEQFF. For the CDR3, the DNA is TGTGCCAGCAGCTTAGGGCTAGCGGAATCCTCCTACAATGAGCAGTTCTTC.

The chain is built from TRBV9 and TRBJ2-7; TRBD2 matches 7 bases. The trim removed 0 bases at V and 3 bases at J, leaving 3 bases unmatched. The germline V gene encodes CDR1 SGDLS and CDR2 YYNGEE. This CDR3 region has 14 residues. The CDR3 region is CASSVGGSLYEQYF. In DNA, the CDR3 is TGTGCCAGCAGCGTAGGCGGGAGTCTCTACGAGCAGTACTTC.

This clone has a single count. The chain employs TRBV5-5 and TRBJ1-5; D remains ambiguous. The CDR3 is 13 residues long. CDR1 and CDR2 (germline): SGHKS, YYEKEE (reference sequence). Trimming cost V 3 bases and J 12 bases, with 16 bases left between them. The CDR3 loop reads CASSSRTGSSQHF. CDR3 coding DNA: TGTGCCAGCAGCTCTCGGACCGGGTCTAGCCAGCATTTT.

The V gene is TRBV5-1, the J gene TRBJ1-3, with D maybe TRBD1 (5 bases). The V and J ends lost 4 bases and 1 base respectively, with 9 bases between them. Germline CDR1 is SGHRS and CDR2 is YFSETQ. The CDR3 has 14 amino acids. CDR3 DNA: TGCGCCAGCAGCCCGTGGGGGTCTGGAAACACCATATATTTT. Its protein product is CASSPWGSGNTIYF.

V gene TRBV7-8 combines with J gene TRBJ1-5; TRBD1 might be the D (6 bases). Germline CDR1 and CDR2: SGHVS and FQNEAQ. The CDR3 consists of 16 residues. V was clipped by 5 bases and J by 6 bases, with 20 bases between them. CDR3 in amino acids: CASSPSRGAVFQPQHF. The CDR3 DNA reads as TGTGCCAGCAGCCCGAGTAGGGGGGCTGTTTTTCAGCCCCAGCATTTT.

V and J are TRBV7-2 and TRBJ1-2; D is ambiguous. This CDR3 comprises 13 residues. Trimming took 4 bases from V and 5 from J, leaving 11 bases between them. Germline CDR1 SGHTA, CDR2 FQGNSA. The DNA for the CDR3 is TGTGCCAGCAGCTCCGGGAGTCGTTATGGCTACACCTTC. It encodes CASSSGSRYGYTF. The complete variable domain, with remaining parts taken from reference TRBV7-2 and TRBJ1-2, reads GAGVSQSPSNKVTEKGKDVELRCDPISGHTALYWYRQSLGQGLEFLIYFQGNSAPDKSGLPSDRFSAERTGGSVSTLTIQRTQQEDSAVYLCASSSGSRYGYTFGSGTRLTVV.

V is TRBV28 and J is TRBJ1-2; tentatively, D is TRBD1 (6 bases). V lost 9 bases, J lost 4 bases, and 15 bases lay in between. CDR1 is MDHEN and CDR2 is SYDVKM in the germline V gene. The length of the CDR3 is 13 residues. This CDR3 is CASLPGARYGYTF. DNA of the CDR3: TGTGCCAGTCTACCAGGGGCCCGCTATGGCTACACCTTC.

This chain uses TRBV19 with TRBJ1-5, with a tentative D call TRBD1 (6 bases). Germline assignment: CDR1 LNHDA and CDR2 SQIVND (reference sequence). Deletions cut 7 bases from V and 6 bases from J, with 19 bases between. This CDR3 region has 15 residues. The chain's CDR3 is CASNPTGGAGQPQHF. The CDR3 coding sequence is TGTGCCAGTAATCCGACTGGGGGCGCAGGTCAGCCCCAGCATTTT.

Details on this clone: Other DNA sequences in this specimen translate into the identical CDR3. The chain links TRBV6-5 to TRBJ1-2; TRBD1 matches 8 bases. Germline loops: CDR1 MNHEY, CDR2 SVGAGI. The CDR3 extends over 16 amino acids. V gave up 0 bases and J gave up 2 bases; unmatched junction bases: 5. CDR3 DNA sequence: TGTGCCAGCAGTTACTCGGGCCAGGGGGCCAACTATGGCTACACCTTC. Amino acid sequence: CASSYSGQGANYGYTF.

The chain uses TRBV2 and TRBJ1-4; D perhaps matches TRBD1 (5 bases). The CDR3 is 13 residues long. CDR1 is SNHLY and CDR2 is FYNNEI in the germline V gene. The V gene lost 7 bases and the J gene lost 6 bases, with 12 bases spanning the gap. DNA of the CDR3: TGTGCCAGCACCCGGGACCCTTATGAAAAACTGTTTTTT. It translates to CASTRDPYEKLFF. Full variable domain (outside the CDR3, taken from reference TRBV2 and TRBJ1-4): EPEVTQTPSHQVTQMGQEVILRCVPISNHLYFYWYRQILGQKVEFLVSFYNNEISEKSEIFDDQFSVERPDGSNFTLKIRSTKLEDSAMYFCASTRDPYEKLFFGSGTQLSVL.

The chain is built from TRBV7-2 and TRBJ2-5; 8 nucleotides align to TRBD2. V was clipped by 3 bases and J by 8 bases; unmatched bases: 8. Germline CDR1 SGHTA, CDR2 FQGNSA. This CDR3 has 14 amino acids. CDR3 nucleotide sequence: TGTGCCAGCAGCTTTGAAGCGGGGGAGTCAACCCAGTACTTC. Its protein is CASSFEAGESTQYF.

The chain's CDR3 is CASSVTGTGYNEQFF. The CDR3 DNA sequence: TGTGCCAGCAGCGTTACCGGGACAGGTTACAATGAGCAGTTCTTC. The V and J genes are TRBV9 and TRBJ2-1; 8 positions agree with TRBD1. V was pared by 2 bases and J by 4 bases, with 5 bases of the junction left unmatched. This CDR3 is 15 amino acids long. Germline loops: CDR1 SGDLS, CDR2 YYNGEE.

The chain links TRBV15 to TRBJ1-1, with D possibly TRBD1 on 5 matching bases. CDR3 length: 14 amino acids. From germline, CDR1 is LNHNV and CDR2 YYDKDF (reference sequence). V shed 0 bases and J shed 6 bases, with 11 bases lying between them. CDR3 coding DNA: TGTGCCACCAGCAGAGACAGGGTGATGGCTGAAGCTTTCTTT. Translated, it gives CATSRDRVMAEAFF.

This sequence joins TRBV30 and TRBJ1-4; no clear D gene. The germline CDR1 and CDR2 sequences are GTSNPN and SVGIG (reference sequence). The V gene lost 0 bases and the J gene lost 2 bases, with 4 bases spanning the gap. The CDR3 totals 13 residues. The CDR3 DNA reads TGTGCCTGGAGTGTACTTACTAATGAAAAACTGTTTTTT. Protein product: CAWSVLTNEKLFF.

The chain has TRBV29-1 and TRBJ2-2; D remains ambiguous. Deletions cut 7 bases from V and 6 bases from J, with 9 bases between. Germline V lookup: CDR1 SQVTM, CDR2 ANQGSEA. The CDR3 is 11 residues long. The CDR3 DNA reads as TGCAGCGCACAAAGCCCCGGGGAGCTGTTTTTT. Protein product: CSAQSPGELFF.

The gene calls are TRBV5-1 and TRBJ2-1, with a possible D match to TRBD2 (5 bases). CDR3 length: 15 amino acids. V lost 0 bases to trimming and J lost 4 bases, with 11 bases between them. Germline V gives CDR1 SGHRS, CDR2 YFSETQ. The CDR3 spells CASSLAGNGYNEQFF. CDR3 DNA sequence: TGCGCCAGCAGCTTGGCCGGGAACGGATACAATGAGCAGTTCTTC.

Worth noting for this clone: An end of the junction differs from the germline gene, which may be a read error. The CDR3 region has the DNA TGTGCCAGCACTTTAGCGGGAGTGCCGGGCAATGAGCAGTTCTTC. Residues: CASTLAGVPGNEQFF. The chain is built from TRBV27 and TRBJ2-1; TRBD2 agrees at 9 bases. Germline CDR1 and CDR2: MNHEY and SMNVEV (reference sequence). The CDR3 has 15 amino acids.

This CDR3 reads CASSETRLVQETQYF. CDR3 bases: TGTGCCAGCAGCGAAACGAGACTAGTTCAAGAGACCCAGTACTTC. The chain combines TRBV7-9 with TRBJ2-5; D possibly corresponds to TRBD2 (6 bases). V was trimmed by 5 bases and J by 2 bases, leaving 15 bases between them. This CDR3 has 15 residues. Germline V gives CDR1 SEHNR, CDR2 FQNEAQ (reference sequence).

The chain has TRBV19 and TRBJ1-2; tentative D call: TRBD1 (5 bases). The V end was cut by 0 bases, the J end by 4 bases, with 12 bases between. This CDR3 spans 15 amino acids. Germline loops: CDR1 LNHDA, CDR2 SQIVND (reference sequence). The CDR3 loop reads CASSIDGRGTYGYTF. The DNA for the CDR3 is TGTGCCAGTAGTATAGACGGCAGAGGGACCTATGGCTACACCTTC.